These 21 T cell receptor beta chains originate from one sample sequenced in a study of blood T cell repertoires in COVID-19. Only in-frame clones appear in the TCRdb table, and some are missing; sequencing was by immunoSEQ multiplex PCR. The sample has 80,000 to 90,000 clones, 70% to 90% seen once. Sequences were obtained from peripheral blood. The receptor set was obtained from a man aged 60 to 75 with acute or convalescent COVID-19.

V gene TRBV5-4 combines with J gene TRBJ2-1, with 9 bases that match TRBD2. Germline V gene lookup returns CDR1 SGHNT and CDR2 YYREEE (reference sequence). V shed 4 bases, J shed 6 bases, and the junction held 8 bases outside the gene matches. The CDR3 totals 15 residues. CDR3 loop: CASSPLAGIGNEQFF. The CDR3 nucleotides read TGTGCCAGCAGCCCTCTAGCGGGGATAGGCAATGAGCAGTTCTTC.

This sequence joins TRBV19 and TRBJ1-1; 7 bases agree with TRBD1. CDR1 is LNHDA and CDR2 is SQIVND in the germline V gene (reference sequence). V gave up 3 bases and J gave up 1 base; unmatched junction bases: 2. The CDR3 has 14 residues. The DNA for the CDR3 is TGTGCCAGTAGTATCCCAGGGGGGAACACTGAAGCTTTCTTT. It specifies CASSIPGGNTEAFF.

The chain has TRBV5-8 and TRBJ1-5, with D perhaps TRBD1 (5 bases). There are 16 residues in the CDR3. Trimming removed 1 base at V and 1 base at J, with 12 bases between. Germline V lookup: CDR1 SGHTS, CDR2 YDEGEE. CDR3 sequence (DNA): TGTGCCAGCAGCTTGCGGGCAGGGCTAAGCAATCAGCCCCAGCATTTT. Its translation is CASSLRAGLSNQPQHF.

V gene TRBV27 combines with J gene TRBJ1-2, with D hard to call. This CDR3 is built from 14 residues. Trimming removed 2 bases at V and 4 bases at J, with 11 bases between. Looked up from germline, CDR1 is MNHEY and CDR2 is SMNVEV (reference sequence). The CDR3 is CASSLEGYGYGYTF. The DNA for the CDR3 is TGTGCCAGCAGTTTAGAGGGCTACGGCTATGGCTACACCTTC.

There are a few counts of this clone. This CDR3 is CASSTSGTANTEAFF. The CDR3 region has the DNA TGTGCCAGTAGTACTAGCGGGACGGCTAACACTGAAGCTTTCTTT. The chain uses TRBV19 and TRBJ1-1, with D possibly TRBD1 on 5 matching bases. The CDR3 loop spans 15 amino acids. Germline CDR1 reads LNHDA; CDR2 reads SQIVND (reference sequence). Trimming cost V 4 bases and J 2 bases, with 14 bases left between them.

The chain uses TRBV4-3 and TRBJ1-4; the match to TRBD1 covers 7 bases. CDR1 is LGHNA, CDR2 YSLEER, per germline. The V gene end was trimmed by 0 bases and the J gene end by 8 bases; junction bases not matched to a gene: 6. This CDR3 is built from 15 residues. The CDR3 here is CASSQEHRGREKLFF. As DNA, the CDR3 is TGCGCCAGCAGCCAAGAGCACAGGGGAAGGGAAAAACTGTTTTTT.

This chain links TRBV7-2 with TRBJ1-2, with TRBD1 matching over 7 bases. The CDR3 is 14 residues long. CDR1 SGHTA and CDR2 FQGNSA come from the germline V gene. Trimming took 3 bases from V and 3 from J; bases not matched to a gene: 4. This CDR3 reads CASSFEGADYGYTF. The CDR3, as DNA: TGTGCCAGCAGCTTCGAGGGGGCGGACTATGGCTACACCTTC.

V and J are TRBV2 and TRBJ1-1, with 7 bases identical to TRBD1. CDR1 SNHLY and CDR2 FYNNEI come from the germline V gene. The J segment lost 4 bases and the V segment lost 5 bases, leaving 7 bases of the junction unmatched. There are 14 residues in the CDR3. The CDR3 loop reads CASSQNRQGTEAFF. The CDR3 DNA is TGTGCCAGCAGTCAAAACCGACAGGGCACTGAAGCTTTCTTT.

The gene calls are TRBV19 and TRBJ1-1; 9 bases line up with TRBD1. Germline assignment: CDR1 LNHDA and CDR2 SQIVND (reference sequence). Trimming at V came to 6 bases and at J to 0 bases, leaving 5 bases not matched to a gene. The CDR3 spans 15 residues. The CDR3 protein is CASSLQGALNTEAFF. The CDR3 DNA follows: TGTGCCAGTAGCCTACAGGGGGCTCTGAACACTGAAGCTTTCTTT.

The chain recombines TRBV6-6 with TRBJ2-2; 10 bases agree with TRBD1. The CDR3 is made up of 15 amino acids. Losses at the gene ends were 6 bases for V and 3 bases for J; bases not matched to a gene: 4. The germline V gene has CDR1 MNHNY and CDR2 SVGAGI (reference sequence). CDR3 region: CASRTTGGDTGELFF. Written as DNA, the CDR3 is TGTGCCAGCAGAACGACAGGGGGCGACACCGGGGAGCTGTTTTTT.

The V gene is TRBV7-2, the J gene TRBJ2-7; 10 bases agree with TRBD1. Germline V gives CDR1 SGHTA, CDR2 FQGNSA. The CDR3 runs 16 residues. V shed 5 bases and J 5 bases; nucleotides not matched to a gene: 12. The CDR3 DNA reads TGTGCCAGCAGCACGAGGACAGGGGGGACCGGGAACGAGCAGTACTTC. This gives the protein CASSTRTGGTGNEQYF. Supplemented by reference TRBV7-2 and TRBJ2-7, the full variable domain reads GAGVSQSPSNKVTEKGKDVELRCDPISGHTALYWYRQSLGQGLEFLIYFQGNSAPDKSGLPSDRFSAERTGGSVSTLTIQRTQQEDSAVYLCASSTRTGGTGNEQYFGPGTRLTVT.

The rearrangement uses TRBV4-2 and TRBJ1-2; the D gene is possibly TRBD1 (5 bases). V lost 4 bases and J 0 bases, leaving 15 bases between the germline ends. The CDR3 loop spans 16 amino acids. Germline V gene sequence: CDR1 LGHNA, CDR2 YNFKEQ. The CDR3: CASSLRGEQANYGYTF. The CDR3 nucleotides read TGTGCCAGCAGCCTTCGGGGGGAACAAGCTAACTATGGCTACACCTTC.

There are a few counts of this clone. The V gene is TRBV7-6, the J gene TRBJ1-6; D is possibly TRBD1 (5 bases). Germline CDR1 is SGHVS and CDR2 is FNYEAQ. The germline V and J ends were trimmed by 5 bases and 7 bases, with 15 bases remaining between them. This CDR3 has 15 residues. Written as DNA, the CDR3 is TGTGCCAGCAGCCCCCAAGGGACTCTCAATTCACCCCTCCACTTT. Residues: CASSPQGTLNSPLHF.

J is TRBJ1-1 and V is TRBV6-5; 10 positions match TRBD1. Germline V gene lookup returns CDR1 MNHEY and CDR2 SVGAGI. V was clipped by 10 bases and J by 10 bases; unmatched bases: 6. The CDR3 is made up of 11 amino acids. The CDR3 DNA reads TGTGCCACGCGACAGGGGGCAAGAGCTTTCTTT. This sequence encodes CATRQGARAFF.

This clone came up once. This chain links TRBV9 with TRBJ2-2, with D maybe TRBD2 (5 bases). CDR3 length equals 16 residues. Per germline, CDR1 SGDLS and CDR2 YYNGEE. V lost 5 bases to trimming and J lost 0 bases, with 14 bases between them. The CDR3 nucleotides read TGTGCCAGCAGGGCAGGAGGCAGTACGAACACCGGGGAGCTGTTTTTT. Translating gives CASRAGGSTNTGELFF.

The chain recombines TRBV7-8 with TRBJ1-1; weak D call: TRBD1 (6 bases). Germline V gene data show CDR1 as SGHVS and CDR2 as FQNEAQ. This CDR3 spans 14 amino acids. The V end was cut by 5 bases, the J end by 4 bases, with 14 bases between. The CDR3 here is CASSQLAQGTEAFF. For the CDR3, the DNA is TGTGCCAGCAGCCAATTGGCACAGGGCACTGAAGCTTTCTTT. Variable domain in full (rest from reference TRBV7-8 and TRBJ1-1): GAGVSQSPRYKVAKRGQDVALRCDPISGHVSLFWYQQALGQGPEFLTYFQNEAQLDKSGLPSDRFFAERPEGSVSTLKIQRTQQEDSAVYLCASSQLAQGTEAFFGQGTRLTVV.

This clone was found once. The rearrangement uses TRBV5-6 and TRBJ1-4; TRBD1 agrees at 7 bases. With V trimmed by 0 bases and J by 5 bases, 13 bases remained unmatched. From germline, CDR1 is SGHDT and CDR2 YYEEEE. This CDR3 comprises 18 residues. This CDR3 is CASSLDGLGTASNEKLFF. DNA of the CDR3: TGTGCCAGCAGCTTGGACGGACTGGGGACAGCCTCAAATGAAAAACTGTTTTTT.

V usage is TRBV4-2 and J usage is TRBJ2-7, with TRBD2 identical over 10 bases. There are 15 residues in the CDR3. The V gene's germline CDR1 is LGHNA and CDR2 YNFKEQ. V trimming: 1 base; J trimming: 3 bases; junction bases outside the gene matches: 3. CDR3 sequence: CASSQGTSGVYEQYF. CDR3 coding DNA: TGTGCCAGCAGCCAAGGGACTAGCGGTGTCTACGAGCAGTACTTC.

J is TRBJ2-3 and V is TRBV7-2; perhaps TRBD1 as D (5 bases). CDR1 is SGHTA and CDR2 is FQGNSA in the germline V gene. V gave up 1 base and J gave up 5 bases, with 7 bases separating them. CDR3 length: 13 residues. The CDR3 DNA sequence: TGTGCCAGCAGCTTAGTCAGGGTAGATACGCAGTATTTT. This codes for CASSLVRVDTQYF.

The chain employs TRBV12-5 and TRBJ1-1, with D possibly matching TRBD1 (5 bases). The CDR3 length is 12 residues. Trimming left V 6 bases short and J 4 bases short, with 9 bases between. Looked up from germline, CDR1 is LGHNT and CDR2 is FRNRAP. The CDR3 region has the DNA TGTGCTAGTGGGCTCGGGGGCACTGAAGCTTTCTTT. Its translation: CASGLGGTEAFF.

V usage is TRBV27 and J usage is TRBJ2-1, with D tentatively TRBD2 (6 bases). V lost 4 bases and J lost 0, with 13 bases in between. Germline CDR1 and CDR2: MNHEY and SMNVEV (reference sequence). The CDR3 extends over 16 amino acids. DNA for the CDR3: TGTGCCAGCAGTTCCCCTAGCGTGAGCTCCTACAATGAGCAGTTCTTC. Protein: CASSSPSVSSYNEQFF.